This T cell receptor (beta chain) was documented in a study of control samples from healthy donors and cancer patients. After removal of 8 bases from V and 6 bases from J, the junction contained 9 bases not matched to a gene. CDR3 length: 13 residues. Per the germline V gene, CDR1 is SQVTM and CDR2 is ANQGSEA. The data were produced by immunoSEQ multiplex PCR, yet TCRdb's version contains in-frame clones alone and is incomplete. The table records about 130,000 clones, 85% to 95% of them present only once. The sequence came from a young man in good health. Material: blood. The V call is TRBV29-1, the J call TRBJ1-2, with 10 bases matching TRBD1. CDR3 in DNA: TGCAGCATCCCCGACAGGGGGCTAGATGGCTACACCTTC. Translating gives CSIPDRGLDGYTF.